The 30 T cell receptor beta chains given below trace back to one sample, sequenced in a study of technical replicates of blood from several donors. Using immunoSEQ multiplex PCR, the repertoire was profiled, and TCRdb retains in-frame clones only, with some absent. This table has approximately 17,000 clones, around 86% appearing once. The material sequenced was PBMCs. These receptors were obtained from a human donor in good health.

The chain recombines TRBV25-1 with TRBJ2-2; 8 bases map to TRBD2. The germline V gene has CDR1 MGHDK and CDR2 SYGVNS. The CDR3 is 14 amino acids. The trim removed 6 bases at V and 7 bases at J, leaving 7 bases unmatched. The CDR3 bases are TGTGCCAGCAGCGAAGGGGCGGGAGGCGGGGAGCTGTTTTTT. Translating gives CASSEGAGGGELFF.

This chain links TRBV4-2 with TRBJ2-7, with D possibly being TRBD1 (5 bases). CDR3 length: 12 residues. CDR1 and CDR2 from the germline V gene are LGHNA and YNFKEQ. Between the trimmed V and J ends, which lost 4 bases and 7 bases, there was a span of 11 bases. CDR3 region: CASSPIGAEQYF. The CDR3 nucleotides read TGTGCCAGCAGCCCCATAGGGGCGGAGCAGTACTTC.

The chain combines TRBV27 with TRBJ2-7; the match to TRBD2 covers 13 bases. Germline CDR1 and CDR2: MNHEY and SMNVEV (reference sequence). J gave up 5 bases and V 5 bases, and 6 bases lay outside the gene matches. The CDR3 loop spans 15 amino acids. CDR3 coding DNA: TGTGCCAGCAGTCCGACCACTAGCGGGAGGGACGAGCAGTACTTC. Its protein is CASSPTTSGRDEQYF.

The V and J genes are TRBV2 and TRBJ2-4, with 10 bases fitting TRBD2. The CDR3 sequence is 14 residues long. The V gene end was trimmed by 5 bases and the J gene end by 7 bases; junction bases not matched to a gene: 5. Germline assignment: CDR1 SNHLY and CDR2 FYNNEI. This CDR3 is CASSSGLAANIQYF. The DNA of the CDR3 is TGTGCCAGCAGTTCTGGACTAGCGGCGAACATTCAGTACTTC.

This clone was observed once. The V and J genes are TRBV5-6 and TRBJ2-1, with 8 bases that match TRBD1. CDR1 and CDR2 from the germline V gene are SGHDT and YYEEEE. The CDR3 has 15 residues. The V segment lost 3 bases and the J segment 0 bases; nucleotides outside the gene matches: 2. The CDR3 nucleotides are TGTGCCAGCAGCTGGGGACAGGCCTCCTACAATGAGCAGTTCTTC. It translates to CASSWGQASYNEQFF. The full variable domain, rest sourced from reference TRBV5-6 and TRBJ2-1, is DAGVTQSPTHLIKTRGQQVTLRCSPKSGHDTVSWYQQALGQGPQFIFQYYEEEERQRGNFPDRFSGHQFPNYSSELNVNALLLGDSALYLCASSWGQASYNEQFFGPGTRLTVL.

The chain recombines TRBV23-1 with TRBJ1-4; 9 bases are a match to TRBD1. TRBV23-1 is an open reading frame, and its role is uncertain. The CDR3 sequence is 19 residues long. V trimming: 6 bases; J trimming: 5 bases; junction bases outside the gene matches: 19. The CDR3 reads CASSRFNFGGTGRNEKLFF. CDR3 in DNA: TGCGCCAGCAGCCGTTTTAATTTTGGTGGGACAGGGAGGAATGAAAAACTGTTTTTT.

The J gene is TRBJ1-5, the V gene TRBV19; D is perhaps TRBD1 (6 bases). CDR1 is LNHDA and CDR2 is SQIVND in the germline V gene (reference sequence). The CDR3 is made up of 16 amino acids. The V gene lost 4 bases and the J gene lost 5 bases, with 18 bases spanning the gap. CDR3 residues: CASSTRTESRYQPQHF. The CDR3 nucleotides are TGTGCCAGTAGTACTAGGACAGAGTCCCGCTATCAGCCCCAGCATTTT.

The chain carries TRBV28 and TRBJ1-4, with 11 bases that match TRBD1. CDR1 is MDHEN, CDR2 SYDVKM, per germline. The CDR3 has 18 residues. The junction had 9 bases not matched to a gene; V was cut back by 2 bases and J by 4 bases. The DNA for the CDR3 is TGTGCCAGCAGTTTACCCCACTTGGGACAGGGGGATAATGAAAAACTGTTTTTT. Encoded protein: CASSLPHLGQGDNEKLFF.

The chain joins TRBV19 to TRBJ2-5; 14 bases line up with TRBD2. The CDR3 loop spans 19 amino acids. The V gene's germline CDR1 is LNHDA and CDR2 SQIVND (reference sequence). V was pared by 4 bases and J by 7 bases, with 17 bases of the junction left unmatched. CDR3 DNA sequence: TGTGCCAGTAGTAAGGCAATCCCGGGACTAGCGGGAGCCCGGGGGACCCAGTACTTC. Its protein is CASSKAIPGLAGARGTQYF.

The chain combines TRBV7-2 with TRBJ2-3, with TRBD2 as a possible D gene (5 bases). This CDR3 has 14 residues. Trimming removed 1 base from V and 2 bases from J, with 7 bases in between. From germline, CDR1 is SGHTA and CDR2 FQGNSA. CDR3 DNA sequence: TGTGCCAGCAGCTTAGGAGGGCACACAGATACGCAGTATTTT. It yields the protein CASSLGGHTDTQYF. Complete variable domain (other parts from reference TRBV7-2 and TRBJ2-3): GAGVSQSPSNKVTEKGKDVELRCDPISGHTALYWYRQSLGQGLEFLIYFQGNSAPDKSGLPSDRFSAERTGGSVSTLTIQRTQQEDSAVYLCASSLGGHTDTQYFGPGTRLTVL.

The chain carries TRBV7-9 and TRBJ1-2; TRBD1 matches 7 bases. The CDR3 loop spans 13 amino acids. The germline gives CDR1 SEHNR, CDR2 FQNEAQ (reference sequence). The J segment lost 4 bases and the V segment lost 3 bases, leaving 2 bases of the junction unmatched. This CDR3 is CASSFPGGYGYTF. In DNA form, the CDR3 reads TGTGCCAGCAGCTTCCCAGGGGGCTATGGCTACACCTTC.

The CDR3 is CASSQGQVSYEQYF. CDR3 DNA sequence: TGTGCCAGCAGCCAGGGCCAAGTCTCCTACGAGCAGTACTTC. The genes are TRBV6-5 and TRBJ2-7, with D perhaps matching TRBD1 (5 bases). The V gene lost 6 bases and the J gene lost 0 bases, with 12 bases spanning the gap. The germline gives CDR1 MNHEY, CDR2 SVGAGI. The CDR3 is 14 amino acids.

This sequence joins TRBV29-1 and TRBJ1-1, with D possibly being TRBD1 (5 bases). V dropped 7 bases and J dropped 4 bases, with 19 bases sitting between them. CDR1 and CDR2 (germline): SQVTM, ANQGSEA. The CDR3 has 14 residues. The CDR3 DNA follows: TGCAGCGGCAGAGTCTTACAGGATTCCACTGAAGCTTTCTTT. This gives the protein CSGRVLQDSTEAFF.

Comments on this clone: An end of the junction does not agree with germline; a read error may underlie this. The chain couples TRBV5-5 to TRBJ2-7, with D possibly TRBD2 on 5 matching bases. The germline CDR1 and CDR2 sequences are SGHKS and YYEKEE (reference sequence). The CDR3 runs to 12 residues. The CDR3 DNA sequence: TGTGCCAGCAGCTTCCCGCCCCTGCGAGGGAGCTTC. Translated, it gives CASSFPPLRGSF.

The rearrangement links TRBV19 to TRBJ2-7; 9 nucleotides agree with TRBD2. Germline CDR1 LNHDA, CDR2 SQIVND (reference sequence). The CDR3 consists of 16 residues. Trimming cost V 2 bases and J 2 bases; bases outside gene matches: 7. DNA of the CDR3: TGTGCCAGTAGTATAAGTCCGGCGGGAGGGACCTACGAGCAGTACTTC. This sequence encodes CASSISPAGGTYEQYF. Drawing the rest from reference TRBV19 and TRBJ2-7, the complete variable domain is DGGITQSPKYLFRKEGQNVTLSCEQNLNHDAMYWYRQDPGQGLRLIYYSQIVNDFQKGDIAEGYSVSREKKESFPLTVTSAQKNPTAFYLCASSISPAGGTYEQYFGPGTRLTVT.

The CDR3 here is CASSLGTRGVRGEAFF. For the CDR3, the DNA is TGTGCCAGCAGTTTAGGGACACGCGGAGTTCGGGGAGAAGCTTTCTTT. The chain recombines TRBV28 with TRBJ1-1; possible D gene TRBD1, 6 bases. V was trimmed by 2 bases and J by 8 bases, leaving 21 bases between them. The CDR3 totals 16 residues. The germline CDR1 and CDR2 sequences are MDHEN and SYDVKM.

The chain joins TRBV7-9 to TRBJ2-7; 9 bases are shared with TRBD1. Germline loops: CDR1 SEHNR, CDR2 FQNEAQ (reference sequence). The J segment lost 2 bases and the V segment lost 3 bases, leaving 8 bases of the junction unmatched. The CDR3 is made up of 16 amino acids. Here the CDR3 reads CASSFDQGQGPYEQYF. For the CDR3, the DNA is TGTGCCAGCAGCTTCGATCAAGGACAGGGGCCCTACGAGCAGTACTTC.

The chain links TRBV7-9 to TRBJ1-5; D gene ambiguous. Trimming stripped 5 bases from V and 0 bases from J, with 11 bases between. The CDR3 extends over 15 amino acids. CDR1 SEHNR and CDR2 FQNEAQ come from the germline V gene (reference sequence). The CDR3 nucleotides read TGTGCCAGCAGCCCCGGACTGGATAGCAATCAGCCCCAGCATTTT. Protein: CASSPGLDSNQPQHF.

The chain has TRBV5-1 and TRBJ2-5, with 9 bases identical to TRBD1. Germline lookup yields CDR1 SGHRS and CDR2 YFSETQ. The CDR3 runs 15 residues. V was pared by 3 bases and J by 3 bases, with 6 bases of the junction left unmatched. The CDR3 bases are TGCGCCAGCAGCTACACCGGGACAGGGAAAGAGACCCAGTACTTC. Translation: CASSYTGTGKETQYF.

For the CDR3, the DNA is TGTGCCAGCAGAAAGGGGGGGGCCGCCGCCTACGAGCAGTACTTC. This encodes CASRKGGAAAYEQYF. The chain carries TRBV6-1 and TRBJ2-7, with D maybe TRBD2 (7 bases). The CDR3 extends over 15 amino acids. V was pared by 6 bases and J by 2 bases, with 17 bases between. Germline values: CDR1 MNHNS, CDR2 SASEGT.

The rearrangement uses TRBV4-2 and TRBJ2-5; 8 positions agree with TRBD1. After removal of 7 bases from V and 2 bases from J, the junction contained 3 bases not matched to a gene. The CDR3 consists of 13 residues. Germline CDR1 reads LGHNA; CDR2 reads YNFKEQ. The CDR3 region is CASNNRGQETQYF. The CDR3 nucleotides are TGTGCCAGCAACAACAGGGGGCAAGAGACCCAGTACTTC.

The chain uses TRBV5-6 and TRBJ2-2; D is uncertain. Trimming took off 4 bases at V and 4 bases at J, with 17 bases between the two ends. The CDR3 runs 16 residues. CDR1 is SGHDT, CDR2 YYEEEE, per germline. The CDR3 nucleotides are TGTGCCAGCAGCCCGAGGCCGATTATGATCACCGGGGAGCTGTTTTTT. It encodes CASSPRPIMITGELFF.

The chain carries TRBV28 and TRBJ1-2, with 7 bases lining up with TRBD1. V dropped 6 bases and J dropped 8; count of bases not matched to a gene: 9. This CDR3 spans 13 amino acids. The germline gives CDR1 MDHEN, CDR2 SYDVKM. The CDR3 sequence is CASSSGQDFGYTF. CDR3 bases: TGTGCCAGCAGCTCCGGACAGGATTTCGGCTACACCTTC.

The chain joins TRBV5-1 to TRBJ2-7; D is possibly TRBD1 (5 bases). Trimming shortened V by 5 bases and J by 0 bases, and 12 bases separated the two germline ends. The germline V gene has CDR1 SGHRS and CDR2 YFSETQ. The CDR3 runs 14 residues. CDR3 in amino acids: CASRAWGNSYEQYF. The CDR3 DNA follows: TGCGCCAGCAGGGCCTGGGGCAACTCCTACGAGCAGTACTTC.

The chain joins TRBV19 to TRBJ2-1; D unclear. Per germline, CDR1 LNHDA and CDR2 SQIVND (reference sequence). Between the trimmed V and J ends, which lost 0 bases and 12 bases, there was a span of 9 bases. The CDR3 length is 12 residues. This CDR3 is CASSIDKSRQFF. The CDR3 DNA reads as TGTGCCAGTAGTATAGATAAAAGCCGGCAGTTCTTC.

This chain joins TRBV2 and TRBJ1-1; 7 nucleotides agree with TRBD1. Germline V gives CDR1 SNHLY, CDR2 FYNNEI. The J segment lost 5 bases and the V segment lost 3 bases, leaving 3 bases of the junction unmatched. This CDR3 is 13 amino acids long. Written as DNA, the CDR3 is TGTGCCAGCAGTGACAGGGGGGATACTGAAGCTTTCTTT. Translated, it gives CASSDRGDTEAFF.

The J gene is TRBJ2-7, the V gene TRBV5-1, with TRBD2 as a possible D gene (5 bases). The CDR3 extends over 13 amino acids. V was clipped by 5 bases and J by 4 bases, with 13 bases between them. Germline V lookup: CDR1 SGHRS, CDR2 YFSETQ. The CDR3 nucleotides read TGCGCCAGCAGGGACGGGATGGGGTACGAGCAGTACTTC. Encoded protein: CASRDGMGYEQYF.

The chain has TRBV27 and TRBJ2-7; the match to TRBD2 covers 10 bases. V trimming: 3 bases; J trimming: 3 bases; junction bases outside the gene matches: 5. Germline CDR1 MNHEY, CDR2 SMNVEV (reference sequence). CDR3 size: 15 residues. CDR3 in DNA: TGTGCCAGCAGTTTGCTAACTAGCGGGGACTACGAGCAGTACTTC. As protein: CASSLLTSGDYEQYF.

V is TRBV7-9 and J is TRBJ1-2; 9 bases align to TRBD1. The CDR3 has 14 amino acids. J lost 3 bases, V lost 4 bases, and 3 bases had no gene match. From germline, CDR1 is SEHNR and CDR2 FQNEAQ (reference sequence). The CDR3 is CASSSRTGDYGYTF. In DNA, the CDR3 is TGTGCCAGCAGCTCCCGGACAGGGGACTATGGCTACACCTTC. Complete variable domain (other parts from reference TRBV7-9 and TRBJ1-2): DTGVSQNPRHKITKRGQNVTFRCDPISEHNRLYWYRQTLGQGPEFLTYFQNEAQLEKSRLLSDRFSAERPKGSFSTLEIQRTEQGDSAMYLCASSSRTGDYGYTFGSGTRLTVV.

The V gene is TRBV6-5, the J gene TRBJ1-2, with TRBD1 as a possible D gene (6 bases). This CDR3 is 12 amino acids long. The V end lost 4 bases, the J end lost 7 bases, and 10 bases lay between the germline ends. CDR1 is MNHEY, CDR2 SVGAGI, per germline. CDR3 nucleotides: TGTGCCAGCAGTTTCCAGGGGTTTGGCTACACCTTC. The encoded protein is CASSFQGFGYTF.